This TCR beta chain was captured by sequencing in a study of cytomegalovirus exposure and HLA in healthy donors. Study-wide findings and caveats: A missense variant in DCLRE1C was later tied to TCR beta V- and J-gene trimming. Within a later analysis, the majority of CMV-associated TCR beta chains appeared HLA-restricted.

The CDR3 has 15 residues. Worth noting for this clone: As yet, its antigen is unknown.

PCR involved 60 Vbeta and 13 Jbeta primers. Only in-frame clones appear in the TCRdb table, and some are missing; sequencing was by immunoSEQ multiplex PCR. The repertoire table contains about 200,000 clones. The TCR sequence derives from a girl aged 2 to 10 in good health and CMV-seropositive. This chain links TRBV21-1 with TRBJ2-7; the table's D gene call, TRBD2, was not cross checked with the DNA. TRBV21-1 constitutes a pseudogene. The source material was PBMCs. DNA of the CDR3: TGTGCCAGCACCATCTCAAGCGGGAGAGGCTACGAGCAGTACTTC. Residues: CASTISSGRGYEQYF.